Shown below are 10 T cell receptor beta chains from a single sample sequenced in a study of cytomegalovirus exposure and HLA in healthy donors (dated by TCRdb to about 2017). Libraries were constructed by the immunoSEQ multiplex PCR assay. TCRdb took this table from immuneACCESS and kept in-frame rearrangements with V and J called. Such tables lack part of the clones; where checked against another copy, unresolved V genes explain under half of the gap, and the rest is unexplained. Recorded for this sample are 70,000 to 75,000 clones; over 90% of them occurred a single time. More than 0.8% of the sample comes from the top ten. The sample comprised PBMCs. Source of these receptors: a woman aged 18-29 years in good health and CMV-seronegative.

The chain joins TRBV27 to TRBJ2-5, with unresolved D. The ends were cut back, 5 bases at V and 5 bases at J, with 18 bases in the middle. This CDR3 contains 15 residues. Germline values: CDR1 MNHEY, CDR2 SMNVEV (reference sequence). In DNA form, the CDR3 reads TGTGCCAGCAGTAAAAATGGGCCGAACCTTGAGACCCAGTACTTC. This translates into CASSKNGPNLETQYF.

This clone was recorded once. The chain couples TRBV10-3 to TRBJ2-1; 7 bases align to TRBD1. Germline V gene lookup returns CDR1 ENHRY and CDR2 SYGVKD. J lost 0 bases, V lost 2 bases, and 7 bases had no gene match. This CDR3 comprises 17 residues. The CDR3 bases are TGTGCCATCAGTGAGAGGGGGCCTCCGAGCTCCTACAATGAGCAGTTCTTC. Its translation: CAISERGPPSSYNEQFF.

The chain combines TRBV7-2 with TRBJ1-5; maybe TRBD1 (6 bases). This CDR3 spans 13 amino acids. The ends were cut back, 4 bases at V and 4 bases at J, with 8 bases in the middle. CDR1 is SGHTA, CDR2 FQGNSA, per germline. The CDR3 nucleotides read TGTGCCAGCAGCTCGGACAGAAATCAGCCCCAGCATTTT. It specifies CASSSDRNQPQHF.

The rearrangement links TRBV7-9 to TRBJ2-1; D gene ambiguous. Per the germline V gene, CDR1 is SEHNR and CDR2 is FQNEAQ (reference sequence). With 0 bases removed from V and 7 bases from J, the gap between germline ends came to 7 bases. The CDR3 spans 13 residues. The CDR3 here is CASSLAASNEQFF. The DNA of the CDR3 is TGTGCCAGCAGCTTAGCGGCCAGTAATGAGCAGTTCTTC. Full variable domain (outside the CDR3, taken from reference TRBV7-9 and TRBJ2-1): DTGVSQNPRHKITKRGQNVTFRCDPISEHNRLYWYRQTLGQGPEFLTYFQNEAQLEKSRLLSDRFSAERPKGSFSTLEIQRTEQGDSAMYLCASSLAASNEQFFGPGTRLTVL.

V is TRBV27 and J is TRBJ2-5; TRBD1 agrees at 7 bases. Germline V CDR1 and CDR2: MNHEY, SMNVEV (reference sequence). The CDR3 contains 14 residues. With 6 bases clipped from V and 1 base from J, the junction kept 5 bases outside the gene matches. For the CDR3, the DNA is TGTGCCAGCAGGGTGGGACAGAGCCAAGAGACCCAGTACTTC. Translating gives CASRVGQSQETQYF.

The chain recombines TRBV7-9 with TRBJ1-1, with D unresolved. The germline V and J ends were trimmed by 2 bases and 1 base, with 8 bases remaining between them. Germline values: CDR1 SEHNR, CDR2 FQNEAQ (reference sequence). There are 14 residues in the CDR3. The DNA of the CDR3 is TGTGCCAGCAGCTTACGGCAGGCGAACACTGAAGCTTTCTTT. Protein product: CASSLRQANTEAFF. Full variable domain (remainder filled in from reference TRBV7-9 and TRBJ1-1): DTGVSQNPRHKITKRGQNVTFRCDPISEHNRLYWYRQTLGQGPEFLTYFQNEAQLEKSRLLSDRFSAERPKGSFSTLEIQRTEQGDSAMYLCASSLRQANTEAFFGQGTRLTVV.

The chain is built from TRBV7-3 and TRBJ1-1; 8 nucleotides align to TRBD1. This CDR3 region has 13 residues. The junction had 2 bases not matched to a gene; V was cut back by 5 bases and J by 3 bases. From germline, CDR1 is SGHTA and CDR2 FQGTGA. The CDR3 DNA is TGTGCCAGCAGCCCACAGGGGGACACTGAAGCTTTCTTT. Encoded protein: CASSPQGDTEAFF.

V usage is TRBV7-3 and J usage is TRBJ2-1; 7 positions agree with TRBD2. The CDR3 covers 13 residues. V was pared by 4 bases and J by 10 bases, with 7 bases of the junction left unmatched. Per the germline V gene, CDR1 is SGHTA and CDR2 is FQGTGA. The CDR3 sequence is CASSSSSGGEQFF. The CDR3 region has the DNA TGTGCCAGCAGCTCCAGCTCGGGGGGAGAGCAGTTCTTC.

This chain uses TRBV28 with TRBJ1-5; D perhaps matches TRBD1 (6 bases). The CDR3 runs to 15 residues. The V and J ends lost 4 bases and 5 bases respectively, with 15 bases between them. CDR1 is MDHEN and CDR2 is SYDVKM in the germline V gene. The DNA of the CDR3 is TGTGCCAGCAGTTCCCCAACAGGGCACCATCAGCCCCAGCATTTT. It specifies CASSSPTGHHQPQHF.

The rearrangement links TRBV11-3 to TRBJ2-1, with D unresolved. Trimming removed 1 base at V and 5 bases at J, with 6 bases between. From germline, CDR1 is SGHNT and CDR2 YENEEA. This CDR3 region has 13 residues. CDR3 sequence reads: CASSLGLDNEQFF. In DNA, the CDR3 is TGTGCCAGCAGCTTAGGGCTGGACAATGAGCAGTTCTTC.